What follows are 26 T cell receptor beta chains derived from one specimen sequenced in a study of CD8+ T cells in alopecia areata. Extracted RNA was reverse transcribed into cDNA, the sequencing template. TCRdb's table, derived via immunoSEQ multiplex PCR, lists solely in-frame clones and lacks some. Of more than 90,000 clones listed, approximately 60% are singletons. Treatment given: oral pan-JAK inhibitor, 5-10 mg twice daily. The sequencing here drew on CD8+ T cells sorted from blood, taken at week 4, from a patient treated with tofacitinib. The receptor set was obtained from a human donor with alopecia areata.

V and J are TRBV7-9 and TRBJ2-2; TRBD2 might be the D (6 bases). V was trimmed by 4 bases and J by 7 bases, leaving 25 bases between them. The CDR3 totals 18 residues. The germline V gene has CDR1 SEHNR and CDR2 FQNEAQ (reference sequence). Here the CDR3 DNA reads TGTGCCAGCAGCTCGCGGAATAGGGACGCAGAGCGGGTCGGGGAGCTGTTTTTT. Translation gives CASSSRNRDAERVGELFF.

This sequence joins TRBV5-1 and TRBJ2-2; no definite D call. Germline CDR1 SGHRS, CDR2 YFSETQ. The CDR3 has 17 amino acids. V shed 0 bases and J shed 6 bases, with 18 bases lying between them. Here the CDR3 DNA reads TGCGCCAGCAGCTTGGCCACTTTGCAGGTTCAAGCCGGGGAGCTGTTTTTT. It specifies CASSLATLQVQAGELFF. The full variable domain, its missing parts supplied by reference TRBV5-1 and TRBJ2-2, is KAGVTQTPRYLIKTRGQQVTLSCSPISGHRSVSWYQQTPGQGLQFLFEYFSETQRNKGNFPGRFSGRQFSNSRSEMNVSTLELGDSALYLCASSLATLQVQAGELFFGEGSRLTVL.

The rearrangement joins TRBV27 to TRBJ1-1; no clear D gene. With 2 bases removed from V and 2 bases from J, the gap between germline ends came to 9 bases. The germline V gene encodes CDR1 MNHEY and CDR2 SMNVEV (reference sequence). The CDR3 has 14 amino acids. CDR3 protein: CASSLGSANTEAFF. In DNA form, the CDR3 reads TGTGCCAGCAGTTTAGGTTCAGCCAACACTGAAGCTTTCTTT.

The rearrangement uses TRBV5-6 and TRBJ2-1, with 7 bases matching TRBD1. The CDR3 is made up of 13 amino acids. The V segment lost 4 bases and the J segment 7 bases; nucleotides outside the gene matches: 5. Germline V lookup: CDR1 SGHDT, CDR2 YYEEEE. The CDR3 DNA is TGTGCCAGCAGCATAGGGACAGTAAATGAGCAGTTCTTC. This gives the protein CASSIGTVNEQFF.

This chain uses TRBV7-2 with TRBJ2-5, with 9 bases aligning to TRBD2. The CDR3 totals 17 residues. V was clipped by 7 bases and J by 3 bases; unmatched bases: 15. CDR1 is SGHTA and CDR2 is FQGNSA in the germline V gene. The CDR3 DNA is TGTGCCAGCATCACGGTGCGAGGACTAGCGACCGAAGAGACCCAGTACTTC. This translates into CASITVRGLATEETQYF.

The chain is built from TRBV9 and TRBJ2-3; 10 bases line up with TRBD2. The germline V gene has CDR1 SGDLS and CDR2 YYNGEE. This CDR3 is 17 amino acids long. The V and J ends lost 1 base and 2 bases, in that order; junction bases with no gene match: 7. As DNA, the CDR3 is TGTGCCAGCAGCGTAAGCGTAACTAGCGGGACCACAGATACGCAGTATTTT. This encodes CASSVSVTSGTTDTQYF.

The DNA of the CDR3 is TGCAGTGCTAGGACCGGGGAAGGCTACACCTTC. Its translation: CSARTGEGYTF. The chain combines TRBV20-1 with TRBJ1-2; no clear D gene. The CDR3 is made up of 11 amino acids. V lost 3 bases, J lost 8 bases, and 10 bases lay in between. Germline loops: CDR1 DFQATT, CDR2 SNEGSKA (reference sequence).

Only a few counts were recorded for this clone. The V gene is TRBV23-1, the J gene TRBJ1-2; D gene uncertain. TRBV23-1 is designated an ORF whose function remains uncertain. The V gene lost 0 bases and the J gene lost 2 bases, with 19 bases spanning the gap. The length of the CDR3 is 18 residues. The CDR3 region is CASSQSLSPKGPNYGYTF. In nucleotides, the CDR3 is TGCGCCAGCAGTCAATCGCTTTCTCCGAAGGGCCCAAACTATGGCTACACCTTC.

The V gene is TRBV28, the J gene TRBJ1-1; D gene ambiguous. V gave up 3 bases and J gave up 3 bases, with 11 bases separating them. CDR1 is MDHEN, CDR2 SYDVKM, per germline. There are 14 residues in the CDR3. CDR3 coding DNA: TGTGCCAGCAGTTTTCGGGGTTCTTACACTGAAGCTTTCTTT. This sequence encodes CASSFRGSYTEAFF.

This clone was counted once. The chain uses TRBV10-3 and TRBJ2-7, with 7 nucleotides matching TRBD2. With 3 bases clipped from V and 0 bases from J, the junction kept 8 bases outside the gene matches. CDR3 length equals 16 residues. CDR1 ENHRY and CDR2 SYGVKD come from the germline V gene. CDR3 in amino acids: CAISDTGSGYSYEQYF. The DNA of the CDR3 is TGTGCCATCAGTGACACGGGTAGCGGGTACTCCTACGAGCAGTACTTC.

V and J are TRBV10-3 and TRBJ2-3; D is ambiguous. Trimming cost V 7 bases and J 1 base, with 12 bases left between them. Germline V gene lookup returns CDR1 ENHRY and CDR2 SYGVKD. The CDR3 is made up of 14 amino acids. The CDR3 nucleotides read TGTGCCATCAACGACGCCCAGGGCACAGATACGCAGTATTTT. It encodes CAINDAQGTDTQYF.

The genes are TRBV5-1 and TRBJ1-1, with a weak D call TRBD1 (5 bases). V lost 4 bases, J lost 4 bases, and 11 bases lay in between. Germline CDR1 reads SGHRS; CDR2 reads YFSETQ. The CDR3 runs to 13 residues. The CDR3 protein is CASSHTTATEAFF. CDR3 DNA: TGCGCCAGCAGCCATACGACAGCCACTGAAGCTTTCTTT. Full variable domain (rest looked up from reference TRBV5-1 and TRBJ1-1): KAGVTQTPRYLIKTRGQQVTLSCSPISGHRSVSWYQQTPGQGLQFLFEYFSETQRNKGNFPGRFSGRQFSNSRSEMNVSTLELGDSALYLCASSHTTATEAFFGQGTRLTVV.

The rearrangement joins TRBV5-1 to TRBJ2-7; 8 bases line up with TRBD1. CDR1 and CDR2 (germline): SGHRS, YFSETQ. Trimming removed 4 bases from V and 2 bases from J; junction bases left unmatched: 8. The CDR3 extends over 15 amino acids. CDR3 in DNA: TGCGCCAGCAGCCCGGGGACAGGCGATCCCTACGAGCAGTACTTC. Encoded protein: CASSPGTGDPYEQYF.

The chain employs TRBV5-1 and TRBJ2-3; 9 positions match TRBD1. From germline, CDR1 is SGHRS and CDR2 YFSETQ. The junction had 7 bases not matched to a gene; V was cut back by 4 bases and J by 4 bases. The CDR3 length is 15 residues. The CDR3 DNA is TGCGCCAGCAGCCGGGGACAGGGATCCTCAGATACGCAGTATTTT. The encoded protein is CASSRGQGSSDTQYF.

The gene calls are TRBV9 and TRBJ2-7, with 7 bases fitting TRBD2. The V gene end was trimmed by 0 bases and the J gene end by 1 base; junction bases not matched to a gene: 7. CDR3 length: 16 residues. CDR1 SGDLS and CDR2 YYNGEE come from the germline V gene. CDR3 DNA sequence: TGTGCCAGCAGCGTAGGGGCTAGCGGAGGGTCCTACGAGCAGTACTTC. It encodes CASSVGASGGSYEQYF.

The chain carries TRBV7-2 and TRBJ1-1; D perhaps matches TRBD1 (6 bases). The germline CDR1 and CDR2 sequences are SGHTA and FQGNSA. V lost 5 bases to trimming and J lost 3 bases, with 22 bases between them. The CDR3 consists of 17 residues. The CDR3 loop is CASSQNFGGRADTEAFF. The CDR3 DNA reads TGTGCCAGCAGCCAGAACTTTGGGGGGCGGGCGGACACTGAAGCTTTCTTT.

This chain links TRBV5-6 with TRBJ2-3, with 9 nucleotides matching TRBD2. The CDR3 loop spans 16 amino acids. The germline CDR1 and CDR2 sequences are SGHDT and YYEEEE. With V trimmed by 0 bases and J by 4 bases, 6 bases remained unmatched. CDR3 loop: CASSLDAGGPPDTQYF. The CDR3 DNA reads TGTGCCAGCAGCTTGGACGCGGGAGGGCCCCCAGATACGCAGTATTTT.

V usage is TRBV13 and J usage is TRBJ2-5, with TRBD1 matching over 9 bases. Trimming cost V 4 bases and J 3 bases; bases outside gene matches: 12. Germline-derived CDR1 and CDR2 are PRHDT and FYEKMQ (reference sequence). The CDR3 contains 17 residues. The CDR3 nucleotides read TGTGCCAGCAGCTCGGGACAGGGAGGTTGGGCAGAAGAGACCCAGTACTTC. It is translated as CASSSGQGGWAEETQYF.

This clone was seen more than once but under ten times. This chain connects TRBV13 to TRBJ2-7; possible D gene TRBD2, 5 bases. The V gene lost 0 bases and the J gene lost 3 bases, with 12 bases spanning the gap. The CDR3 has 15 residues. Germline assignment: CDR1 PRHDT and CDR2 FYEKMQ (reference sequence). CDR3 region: CASSLGGGLSYEQYF. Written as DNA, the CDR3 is TGTGCCAGCAGCTTAGGCGGCGGGCTCAGCTACGAGCAGTACTTC.

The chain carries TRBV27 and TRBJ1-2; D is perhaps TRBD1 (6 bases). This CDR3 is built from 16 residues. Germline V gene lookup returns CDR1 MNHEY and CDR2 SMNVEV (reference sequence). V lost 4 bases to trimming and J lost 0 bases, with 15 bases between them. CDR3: CASSSATGQTNYGYTF. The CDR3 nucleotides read TGTGCCAGCAGTTCCGCAACCGGACAGACTAACTATGGCTACACCTTC.

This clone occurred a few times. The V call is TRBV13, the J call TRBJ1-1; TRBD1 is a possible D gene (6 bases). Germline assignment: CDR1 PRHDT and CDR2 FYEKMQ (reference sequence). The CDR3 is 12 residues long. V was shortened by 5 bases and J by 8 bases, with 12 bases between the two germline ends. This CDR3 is CASSKRTAEAFF. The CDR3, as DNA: TGTGCCAGCAGCAAACGGACAGCAGAAGCTTTCTTT.

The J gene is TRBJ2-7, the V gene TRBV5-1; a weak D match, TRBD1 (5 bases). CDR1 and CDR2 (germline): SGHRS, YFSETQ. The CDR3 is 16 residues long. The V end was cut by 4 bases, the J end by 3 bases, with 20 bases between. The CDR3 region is CASSQTPGHLNYEQYF. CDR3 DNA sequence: TGCGCCAGCAGCCAAACTCCCGGACATCTTAACTACGAGCAGTACTTC.

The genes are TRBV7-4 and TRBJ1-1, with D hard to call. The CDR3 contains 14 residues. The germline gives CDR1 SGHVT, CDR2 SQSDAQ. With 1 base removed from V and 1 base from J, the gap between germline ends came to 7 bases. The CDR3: CASSLDSKNTEAFF. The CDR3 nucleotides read TGTGCCAGCAGCTTAGACAGCAAGAACACTGAAGCTTTCTTT.

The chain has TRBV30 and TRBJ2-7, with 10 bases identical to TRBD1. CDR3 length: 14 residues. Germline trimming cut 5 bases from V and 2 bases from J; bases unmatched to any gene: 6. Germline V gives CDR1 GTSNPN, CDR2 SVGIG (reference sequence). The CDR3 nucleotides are TGTGCCTGGGGGGACAGGGGCCTAACCTACGAGCAGTACTTC. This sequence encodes CAWGDRGLTYEQYF.

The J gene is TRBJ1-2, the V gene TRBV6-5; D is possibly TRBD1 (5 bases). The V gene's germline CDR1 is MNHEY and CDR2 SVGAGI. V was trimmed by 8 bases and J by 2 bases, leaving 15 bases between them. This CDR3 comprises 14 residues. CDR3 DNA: TGTGCCAGCCGCCGCGGGACGGAAAACTATGGCTACACCTTC. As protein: CASRRGTENYGYTF.

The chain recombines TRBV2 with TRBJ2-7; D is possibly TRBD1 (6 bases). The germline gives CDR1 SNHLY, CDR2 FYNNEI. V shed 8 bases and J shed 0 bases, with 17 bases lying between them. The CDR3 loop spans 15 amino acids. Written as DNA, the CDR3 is TGTGCCAGCTTCGTTCTGGACAGCGACTCCTACGAGCAGTACTTC. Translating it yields CASFVLDSDSYEQYF. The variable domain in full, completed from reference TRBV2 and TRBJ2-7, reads EPEVTQTPSHQVTQMGQEVILRCVPISNHLYFYWYRQILGQKVEFLVSFYNNEISEKSEIFDDQFSVERPDGSNFTLKIRSTKLEDSAMYFCASFVLDSDSYEQYFGPGTRLTVT.